These T cell receptor beta chains were read from a single sample in a study of blood T cell repertoires in COVID-19. TCRdb's table, derived via immunoSEQ multiplex PCR, lists solely in-frame clones and lacks some. The sample yields 450,000 to 500,000 clones, 70% to 90% seen once. Sequenced sample: peripheral blood. The receptor set was obtained from a human donor in a cohort sampled during active COVID-19. Each CDR3 is given with its conserved first and last residue. D genes are given only for firm matches.

>TRBJ1-5|14|-|TRBV19
CASSIDRVNQPQHF
>TRBJ2-4|13|-|TRBV11-1
CASSLGGKNIQYF
>TRBJ2-1|15|TRBD1|TRBV3-1/TRBV3-2
CASSQRDSSYNEQFF
>TRBJ2-7|16|-|TRBV19
CASSTHSGTPAYEQYF
>TRBJ2-5|13|-|TRBV18
CASSPPMQETQYF
>TRBJ1-4|14|-|TRBV7-9
CASSLDQGVEKLFF
>TRBJ1-1|15|TRBD1|TRBV5-1
CASRVTGGANTEAFF
>TRBJ2-1|13|-|TRBV30
CAWAMAGYNEQFF
>TRBJ2-2|15|TRBD2|TRBV5-4
CASSLLLAGTGELFF
>TRBJ1-2|13|-|TRBV5-4
CASKPPNNYGYTF
>TRBJ1-1|15|TRBD1|TRBV6-5
CASSYATGRNTEAFF
>TRBJ2-5|15|TRBD1|TRBV7-2
CASSLGGTVQETQYF
>TRBJ2-1|15|TRBD2|TRBV9
CASNPLGRGWNEQFF
>TRBJ1-1|15|TRBD1|TRBV5-1
CASSFLGGFNTEAFF
>TRBJ1-1|17|-|TRBV19
CASTPSATRGMNTEAFF
>TRBJ2-6|18|TRBD1|TRBV4-1
CASSHLRTGSTGANVLTF
>TRBJ1-5|14|-|TRBV19
CATSRQAGDQPQHF
>TRBJ2-3|14|-|TRBV14
CASSQDPRPETQYF
>TRBJ1-2|12|-|TRBV7-2
CASSLLGSGYTF
>TRBJ2-5|13|-|TRBV12-3/TRBV12-4
CASSLPARETQYF
>TRBJ1-1|14|TRBD1|TRBV18
CASSPSTGGRLAFF
>TRBJ1-6|14|TRBD1|TRBV6-6
CASRTGQMNSPLHF
>TRBJ2-1|13|TRBD2|TRBV12-5
CASGPSGSDEQFF
>TRBJ2-2|15|TRBD2|TRBV5-4
CASSPAGLNTGELFF
>TRBJ1-2|13|TRBD1|TRBV7-9
CASSLKGGGGYTF
>TRBJ1-4|18|TRBD1|TRBV4-1
CASSQDEAGGLANEKLFF
>TRBJ2-5|13|-|TRBV5-4
CASSLERGETQYF
>TRBJ2-3|13|-|TRBV5-4
CASSLDRTDTQYF
>TRBJ2-5|15|TRBD1|TRBV4-2
CASSRDRGQPETQYF
>TRBJ2-4|17|-|TRBV14
CASSQDGGGLAKNIQYF
>TRBJ1-2|11|-|TRBV20-1
CSARSGYGYTF
>TRBJ1-4|15|TRBD1|TRBV25-1
CASSEYRGRDGKLFF
>TRBJ1-1|15|-|TRBV7-9
CASSLVSQINTEAFF
>TRBJ2-7|14|-|TRBV27
CASWVAASSYEQYF
>TRBJ2-7|15|TRBD2|TRBV18
CASSPGAGGGYEQYF
>TRBJ1-2|13|-|TRBV19
CASSETGLSKGTF
>TRBJ2-7|12|-|TRBV29-1
CSVRGIPHEQYF
>TRBJ2-1|15|-|TRBV5-6
CASSAASGNFGEQFF
>TRBJ1-1|16|-|TRBV27
CASSSGGAGINTEAFF
>TRBJ1-1|14|TRBD1|TRBV19
CASTPTGGDPEAFF
>TRBJ2-7|14|TRBD2|TRBV11-2
CASSFIRDYYEQYF
>TRBJ1-4|13|-|TRBV18
CASSPSRNEKLFF
>TRBJ2-7|15|TRBD1|TRBV30
CAWSRSGQGVLEQYF
>TRBJ1-1|12|-|TRBV7-2
CASSPVHGEAFF
>TRBJ2-3|16|-|TRBV5-1
CASIPLGGAPTDTQYF
>TRBJ1-6|14|-|TRBV30
CAWSPRGGDSPLHF
>TRBJ2-6|15|-|TRBV7-2
CASSLGAPGANVLTF
>TRBJ1-1|14|TRBD1|TRBV7-2
CASSTRTGDTEAFF
>TRBJ2-5|17|-|TRBV21-1
CASSKDGTGGDKETQYF